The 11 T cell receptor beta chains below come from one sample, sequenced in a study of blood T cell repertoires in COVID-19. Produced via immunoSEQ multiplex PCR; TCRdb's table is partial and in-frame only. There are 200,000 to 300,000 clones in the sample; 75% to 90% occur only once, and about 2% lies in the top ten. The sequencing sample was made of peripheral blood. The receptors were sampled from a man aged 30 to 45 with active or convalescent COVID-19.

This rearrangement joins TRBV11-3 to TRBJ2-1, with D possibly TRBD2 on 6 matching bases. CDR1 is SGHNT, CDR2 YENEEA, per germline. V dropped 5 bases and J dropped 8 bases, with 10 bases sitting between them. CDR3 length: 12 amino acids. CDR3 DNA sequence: TGTGCCAGCAGCACCACGGGAGATGAGCAGTTCTTC. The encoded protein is CASSTTGDEQFF.

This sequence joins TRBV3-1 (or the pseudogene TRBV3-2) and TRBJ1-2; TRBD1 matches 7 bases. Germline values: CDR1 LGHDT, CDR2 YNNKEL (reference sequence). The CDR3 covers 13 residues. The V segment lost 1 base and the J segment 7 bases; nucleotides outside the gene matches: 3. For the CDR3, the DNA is TGTGCCAGCAGCCAAGGACAGGGACGTGGCTACACCTTC. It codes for CASSQGQGRGYTF.

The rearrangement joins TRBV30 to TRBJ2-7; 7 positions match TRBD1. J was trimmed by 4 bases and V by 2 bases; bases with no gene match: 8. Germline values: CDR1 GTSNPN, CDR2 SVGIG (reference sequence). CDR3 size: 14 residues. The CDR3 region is CAWSSGTEEYEQYF. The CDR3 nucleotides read TGTGCCTGGAGTTCTGGGACAGAAGAATACGAGCAGTACTTC.

In nucleotides, the CDR3 is TGCGCCAGCAGCCAAGAATGGCAACTAATCTACGAGCAGTACTTC. Its translation: CASSQEWQLIYEQYF. V and J are TRBV4-3 and TRBJ2-7; D remains unclear. With 0 bases removed from V and 3 bases from J, the gap between germline ends came to 12 bases. CDR3 size: 15 residues. CDR1 is LGHNA, CDR2 YSLEER, per germline.

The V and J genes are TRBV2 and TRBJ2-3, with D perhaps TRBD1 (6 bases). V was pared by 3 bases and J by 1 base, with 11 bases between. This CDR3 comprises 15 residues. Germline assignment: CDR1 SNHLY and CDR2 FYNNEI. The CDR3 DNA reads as TGTGCCAGCAGTGATTCAGGGGCGGGCACAGATACGCAGTATTTT. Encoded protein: CASSDSGAGTDTQYF.

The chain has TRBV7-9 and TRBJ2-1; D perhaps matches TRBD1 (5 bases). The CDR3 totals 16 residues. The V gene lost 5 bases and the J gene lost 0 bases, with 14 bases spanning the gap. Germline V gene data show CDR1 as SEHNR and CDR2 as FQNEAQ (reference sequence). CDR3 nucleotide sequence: TGTGCCAGCAGCCCCCTCGACAGTCCCTCCTACAATGAGCAGTTCTTC. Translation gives CASSPLDSPSYNEQFF. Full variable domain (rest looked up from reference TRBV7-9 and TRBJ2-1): DTGVSQNPRHKITKRGQNVTFRCDPISEHNRLYWYRQTLGQGPEFLTYFQNEAQLEKSRLLSDRFSAERPKGSFSTLEIQRTEQGDSAMYLCASSPLDSPSYNEQFFGPGTRLTVL.

In nucleotides, the CDR3 is TGTGCCAGCAGCTTAATCGACAGGGCAGACTACGAGCAGTACTTC. Protein: CASSLIDRADYEQYF. The chain uses TRBV5-6 and TRBJ2-7; 7 nucleotides line up with TRBD1. The CDR3 is made up of 15 amino acids. The junction had 8 bases not matched to a gene; V was cut back by 2 bases and J by 3 bases. CDR1 SGHDT and CDR2 YYEEEE come from the germline V gene. Based on the CDR3 plus reference TRBV5-6 and TRBJ2-7, the full variable domain is DAGVTQSPTHLIKTRGQQVTLRCSPKSGHDTVSWYQQALGQGPQFIFQYYEEEERQRGNFPDRFSGHQFPNYSSELNVNALLLGDSALYLCASSLIDRADYEQYFGPGTRLTVT.

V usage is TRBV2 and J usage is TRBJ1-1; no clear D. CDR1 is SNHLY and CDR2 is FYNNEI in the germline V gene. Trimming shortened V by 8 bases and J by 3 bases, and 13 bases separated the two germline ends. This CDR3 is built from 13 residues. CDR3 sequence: CASSGPAHTEAFF. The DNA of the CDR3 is TGTGCCAGCTCTGGGCCAGCCCACACTGAAGCTTTCTTT.

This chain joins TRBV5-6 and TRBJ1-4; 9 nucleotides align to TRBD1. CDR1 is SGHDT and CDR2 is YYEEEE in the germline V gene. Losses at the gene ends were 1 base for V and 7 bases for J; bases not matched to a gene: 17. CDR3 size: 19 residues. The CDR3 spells CASSLLPYRTGENSEKLFF. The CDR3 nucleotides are TGTGCCAGCAGCTTGTTACCCTATCGGACAGGGGAAAATAGTGAAAAACTGTTTTTT.

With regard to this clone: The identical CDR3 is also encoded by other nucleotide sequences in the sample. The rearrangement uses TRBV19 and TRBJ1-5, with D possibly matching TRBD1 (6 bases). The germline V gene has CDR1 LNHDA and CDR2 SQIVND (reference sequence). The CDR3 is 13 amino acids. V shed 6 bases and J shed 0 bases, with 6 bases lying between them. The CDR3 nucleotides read TGTGCCAGTAGGGACAGTAGCAATCAGCCCCAGCATTTT. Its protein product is CASRDSSNQPQHF.

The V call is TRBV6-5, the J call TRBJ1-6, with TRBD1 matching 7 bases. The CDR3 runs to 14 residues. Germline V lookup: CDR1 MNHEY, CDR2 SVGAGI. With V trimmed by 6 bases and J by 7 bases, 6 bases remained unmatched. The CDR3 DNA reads TGTGCCAGCAGGCGGGACAGCGCCAATTCACCCCTCCACTTT. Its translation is CASRRDSANSPLHF.